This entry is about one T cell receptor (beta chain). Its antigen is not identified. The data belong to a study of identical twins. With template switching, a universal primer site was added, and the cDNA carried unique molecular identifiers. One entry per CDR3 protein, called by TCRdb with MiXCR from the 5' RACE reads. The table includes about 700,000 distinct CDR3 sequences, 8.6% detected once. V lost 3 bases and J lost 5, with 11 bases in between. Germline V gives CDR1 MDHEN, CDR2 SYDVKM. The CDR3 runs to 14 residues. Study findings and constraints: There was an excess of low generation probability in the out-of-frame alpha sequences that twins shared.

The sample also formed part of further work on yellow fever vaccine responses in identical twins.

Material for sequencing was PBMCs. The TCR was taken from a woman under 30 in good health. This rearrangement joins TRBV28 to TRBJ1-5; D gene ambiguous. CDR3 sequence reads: CASSFGIFYQPQHF. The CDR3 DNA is TGTGCCAGCAGTTTCGGAATTTTTTATCAGCCCCAGCATTTT.